The 8 T cell receptor beta chains in this list originate from one sample, sequenced in a study of shared clonotypes between healthy human individuals. Only in-frame clones appear in the TCRdb table, and some are missing; sequencing was by immunoSEQ multiplex PCR. The sample holds 600,000 to 700,000 clones, around four fifths seen once. The specimen was memory CD4+ T cells sorted from blood. Subset: CD45RA-negative fraction. The source of these receptors is a woman aged 25 to 39 in good health.

The chain links TRBV5-1 to TRBJ1-2, with a weak D call TRBD1 (6 bases). CDR1 and CDR2 from the germline V gene are SGHRS and YFSETQ. The V end lost 5 bases, the J end lost 0 bases, and 11 bases lay between the germline ends. The CDR3 sequence is 14 residues long. Here the CDR3 DNA reads TGCGCCAGCAGAACCGGGACAACTAACTATGGCTACACCTTC. It encodes CASRTGTTNYGYTF.

The gene calls are TRBV7-8 and TRBJ2-2; TRBD2 aligns across 9 bases. CDR1 and CDR2 from the germline V gene are SGHVS and FQNEAQ. This CDR3 region has 17 residues. Trimming cost V 3 bases and J 3 bases; bases outside gene matches: 8. The CDR3 loop is CASSFVGGRADTGELFF. The CDR3 DNA reads as TGTGCCAGCAGCTTCGTTGGCGGGAGGGCCGACACCGGGGAGCTGTTTTTT.

The chain employs TRBV29-1 and TRBJ2-3; D unresolved. The ends were cut back, 5 bases at V and 8 bases at J, with 17 bases in the middle. This CDR3 spans 13 amino acids. Per the germline V gene, CDR1 is SQVTM and CDR2 is ANQGSEA. The CDR3 reads CSVFLRLVLTQYF. As DNA, the CDR3 is TGCAGCGTTTTTCTTAGGCTAGTTCTTACGCAGTATTTT.

The table lists this clone with a few counts. This chain links TRBV10-1 with TRBJ2-3; no clear D. V was trimmed by 0 bases and J by 2 bases, leaving 9 bases between them. Looked up from germline, CDR1 is WNHNN and CDR2 is SYGVQD (reference sequence). The CDR3 extends over 15 amino acids. Here the CDR3 DNA reads TGCGCCAGCAGTGAGTCGACAAGAATCACAGATACGCAGTATTTT. Translated, it gives CASSESTRITDTQYF.

The sample holds many counts of this clone. J is TRBJ1-1 and V is TRBV10-3, with D possibly matching TRBD1 (5 bases). Germline V gives CDR1 ENHRY, CDR2 SYGVKD. The CDR3 totals 14 residues. V was trimmed by 0 bases and J by 8 bases, leaving 13 bases between them. The CDR3 protein is CAISESAGGYEAFF. CDR3 bases: TGTGCCATCAGTGAGTCGGCGGGGGGTTACGAAGCTTTCTTT.

The V gene is TRBV7-8, the J gene TRBJ2-1, with 12 bases matching TRBD2. V dropped 6 bases and J dropped 5; count of bases not matched to a gene: 5. The CDR3 spans 15 residues. The germline CDR1 and CDR2 sequences are SGHVS and FQNEAQ. The CDR3 sequence: CASRPTSGRNNEQFF. CDR3 nucleotides: TGTGCCAGCAGGCCAACTAGCGGGAGGAACAATGAGCAGTTCTTC.

The rearrangement uses TRBV11-2 and TRBJ1-2, with D perhaps matching TRBD1 (5 bases). The germline V gene has CDR1 SGHAT and CDR2 FQNNGV. V gave up 4 bases and J gave up 8 bases, with 17 bases separating them. The CDR3 covers 14 residues. This CDR3 reads CASSSSGGARGYTF. The CDR3 DNA reads as TGTGCCAGCAGCTCATCCGGTGGGGCACGAGGCTACACCTTC. Variable domain in full (rest from reference TRBV11-2 and TRBJ1-2): EAGVAQSPRYKIIEKRQSVAFWCNPISGHATLYWYQQILGQGPKLLIQFQNNGVVDDSQLPKDRFSAERLKGVDSTLKIQPAKLEDSAVYLCASSSSGGARGYTFGSGTRLTVV.

This clone was picked up one time. The chain is built from TRBV9 and TRBJ1-2; 8 bases fit TRBD1. CDR3 length equals 17 residues. The V gene end was trimmed by 2 bases and the J gene end by 5 bases; junction bases not matched to a gene: 14. The germline V gene encodes CDR1 SGDLS and CDR2 YYNGEE. The CDR3 loop reads CASSVSEGQGAAYGYTF. CDR3 sequence (DNA): TGTGCCAGCAGCGTCAGTGAAGGGCAGGGGGCCGCTTATGGCTACACCTTC.